This T cell receptor beta chain emerged from a study of OX40 agonist ivuxolimab in advanced cancers. In terms of the full investigation: The costimulatory receptor OX40 (CD134) was targeted by ivuxolimab, a fully human IgG2 agonistic monoclonal antibody. Intravenous ivuxolimab was administered to patients every 2 weeks at six dose levels: 0.01, 0.1, 0.3, 1.5, 3 and 10 mg/kg. Of the roughly 52 dose-escalation patients, hepatocellular carcinoma was present in about 20, melanoma in approximately 15, renal cell carcinoma in 9 and head and neck cancer in 9. In the dose-escalation cohort, roughly 82% of patients were male, and the mean age was 60 years with a range of roughly 20 to 79. Prior anti-PD-1, anti-PD-L1 or anti-CTLA-4 therapy was permitted, and 40% of dose-escalation patients had received checkpoint inhibitors. Three dose-escalation patients achieved partial responses, one with hepatocellular carcinoma and two with cutaneous melanoma. Peripheral TCRbeta sequencing aimed to test whether ivuxolimab altered TCR sequence diversity and caused clonal T-cell expansion. The paper covers the monotherapy dose-escalation part of the phase I ivuxolimab trial, which included N ≈ 50 patients. What the study reported, not specific to this receptor: On average, CD8+ T cells showed more expanded clones than CD4+ T cells after ivuxolimab. Low levels of normalized T-cell clonal expansion were also seen in some patients who did not respond. At doses of 0.1 to 3.0 mg/kg, clonal expansion of both CD4+ and CD8+ T cells in blood was seen between baseline and week 6. In the 0.1-3.0 mg/kg groups, partial responders had among the lowest normalized peripheral clonal expansion, particularly in CD8+ T cells. Antigen specificity was not determined for the clonally expanded peripheral T cells.

The trial excluded patients who had a history of autoimmune disease or who were on systemic immunosuppression. Peripheral blood for TCR sequencing was collected from all dose cohorts at baseline, on cycle 4 day 1, and on cycle 7 day 1. The samples were taken from a phase I, first-in-human, multicenter, open-label dose-escalation trial of ivuxolimab. Adults with locally advanced or metastatic head and neck squamous cell, hepatocellular, melanoma or renal cell carcinoma were enrolled in the trial. Before TCR sequencing, CD4+ and CD8+ T cells were separately sorted from peripheral blood. Inclusive of the bounding cysteine and phenylalanine, the CDR3 is 16 residues long. Just CDR3 DNA is preserved here, 48 bases in frame from base 1. CDR1 and CDR2, looked up from the germline V gene (reference sequence), are SGHAT and FQDESV. V is reduced by 5 bases and J by 6 bases, leaving a spacing of 19 bases between them.

As to this clone: It lacks a known antigen. No base qualities exist here, and no much larger clone lies one base off it.

Genomic DNA was isolated from the sorted cells so that the TCRbeta CDR3 region could be sequenced. TCRbeta CDR3 regions were sequenced using the immunoSEQ Assay. As stored in TCRdb, this immuneACCESS dataset retains in-frame rearrangements with V and J assigned. A fraction of the clones does not appear; measured against another copy, unresolved V genes explain less than half of the discrepancy, and the remainder lacks a known reason. This sample comprises 60,000 to 75,000 clones, roughly 83% of them detected only once. About 1.5% of the sample goes to the ten largest clones. The receptor comes from an adult with an advanced solid tumor such as melanoma, head and neck, liver or kidney cancer. The rearranged chain carries TRBV11-1 and TRBJ1-4; TRBD1 might be the D gene, on 6 matching bases. Sample: CD4+ or CD8+ T cells sorted from blood, taken in a trial of the OX40 agonist ivuxolimab. The encoded CDR3 is CASSIPPGHWYEKLFF. The DNA sequence is as follows: TGTGCCAGCAGCATACCTCCGGGACATTGGTATGAAAAACTGTTTTTT.